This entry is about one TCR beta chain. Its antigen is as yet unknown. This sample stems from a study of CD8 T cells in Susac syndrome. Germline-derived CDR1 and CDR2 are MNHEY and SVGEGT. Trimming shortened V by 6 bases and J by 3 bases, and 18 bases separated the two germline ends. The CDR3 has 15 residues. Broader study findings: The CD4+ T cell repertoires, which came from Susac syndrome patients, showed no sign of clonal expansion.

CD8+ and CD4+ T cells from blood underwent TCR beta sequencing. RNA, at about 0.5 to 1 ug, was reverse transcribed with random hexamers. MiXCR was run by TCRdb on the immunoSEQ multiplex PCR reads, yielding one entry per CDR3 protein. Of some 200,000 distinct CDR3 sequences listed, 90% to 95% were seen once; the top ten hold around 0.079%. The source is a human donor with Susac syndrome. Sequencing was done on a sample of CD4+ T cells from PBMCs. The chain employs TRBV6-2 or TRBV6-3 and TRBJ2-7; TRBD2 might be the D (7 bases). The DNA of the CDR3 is TGTGCCAGCAGCGCCGCCGGGGGGCCCTTCTACGAGCAGTACTTC. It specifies CASSAAGGPFYEQYF.